The clone carrying this T cell receptor (beta chain) came up a few times. What it binds is not known. Sequenced by immunoSEQ multiplex PCR; TCRdb stores in-frame clones only, minus some. The sample lists some 59,000 clones, approximately 90% occurring once. The data derive from a study of OX40 agonist ivuxolimab in advanced cancers. As for the study in general: Therapy given before enrollment (anti-PD-1, anti-PD-L1 or anti-CTLA-4) was allowed, and 30% to 50% had some.

V lost 7 bases to trimming and J lost 3 bases, with 20 bases between them. This CDR3 is 16 amino acids long. Germline CDR1 and CDR2: SNHLY and FYNNEI. Study-wide findings and caveats: Clonal expansion from baseline to week 6 occurred in both CD4+ and CD8+ T cells. Some patients who did not respond also had low normalized T-cell clonal expansion.

V gene TRBV2 combines with J gene TRBJ2-3, with D perhaps matching TRBD2 (5 bases). The sample here was CD4+ or CD8+ T cells sorted from blood, taken in a trial of the OX40 agonist ivuxolimab. The TCR comes from an adult with an advanced solid tumor such as melanoma, head and neck, liver or kidney cancer. This CDR3 reads CASTPVGGRVTDTQYF. In nucleotides, the CDR3 is TGTGCCAGCACCCCCGTAGGTGGGAGAGTTACAGATACGCAGTATTTT.